This TCR beta chain was sequenced during a study of T cell changes during pregnancy in multiple sclerosis. Measured with immunoSEQ multiplex PCR; TCRdb has only the in-frame clones, and not every one. The sample shows some 30,000 clones, over 80% of them seen only once. The CDR3 extends over 18 amino acids. Germline CDR1 and CDR2: SGHDT and YYEEEE. V shed 1 base and J 0 bases; nucleotides not matched to a gene: 5. The chain links TRBV5-6 to TRBJ2-1, with 12 bases lining up with TRBD2. Source: CD8+ T cells from peripheral blood mononuclear cells, taken before pregnancy. This receptor was obtained from a female donor with multiple sclerosis, enrolled in a pregnancy study. This chain's CDR3 is CASSLFLAGGSSYNEQFF. In DNA form, the CDR3 reads TGTGCCAGCAGCTTGTTTCTAGCGGGGGGGAGCTCCTACAATGAGCAGTTCTTC.